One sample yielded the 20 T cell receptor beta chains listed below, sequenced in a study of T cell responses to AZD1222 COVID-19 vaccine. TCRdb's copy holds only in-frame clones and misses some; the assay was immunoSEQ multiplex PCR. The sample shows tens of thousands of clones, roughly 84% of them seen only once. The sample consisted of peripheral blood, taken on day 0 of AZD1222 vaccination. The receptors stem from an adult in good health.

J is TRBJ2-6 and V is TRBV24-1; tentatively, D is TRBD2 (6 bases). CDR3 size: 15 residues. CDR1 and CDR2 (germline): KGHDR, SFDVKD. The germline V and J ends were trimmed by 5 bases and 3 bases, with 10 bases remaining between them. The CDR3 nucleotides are TGTGCCACCAGTGTTGGAGGGGATGGGGCCAACGTCCTGACTTTC. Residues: CATSVGGDGANVLTF.

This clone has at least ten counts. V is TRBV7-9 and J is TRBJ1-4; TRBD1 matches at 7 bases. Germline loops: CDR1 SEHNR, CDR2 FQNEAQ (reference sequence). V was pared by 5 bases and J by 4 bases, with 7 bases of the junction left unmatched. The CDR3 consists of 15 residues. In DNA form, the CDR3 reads TGTGCCAGCAGCCAATGGACAGGAGATAATGAAAAACTGTTTTTT. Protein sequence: CASSQWTGDNEKLFF.

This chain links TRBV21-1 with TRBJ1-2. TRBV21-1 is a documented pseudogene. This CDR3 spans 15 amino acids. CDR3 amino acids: CASSSSNALGYGYTF. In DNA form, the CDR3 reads TGTGCCAGCAGCTCAAGCAACGCCCTGGGGTATGGCTACACCTTC.

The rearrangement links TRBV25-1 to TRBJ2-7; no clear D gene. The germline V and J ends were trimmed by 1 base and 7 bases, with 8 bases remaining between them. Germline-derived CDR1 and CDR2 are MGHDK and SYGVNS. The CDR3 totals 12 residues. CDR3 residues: CASSESAGEQYF. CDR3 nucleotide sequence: TGTGCCAGCAGTGAATCCGCCGGTGAGCAGTACTTC.

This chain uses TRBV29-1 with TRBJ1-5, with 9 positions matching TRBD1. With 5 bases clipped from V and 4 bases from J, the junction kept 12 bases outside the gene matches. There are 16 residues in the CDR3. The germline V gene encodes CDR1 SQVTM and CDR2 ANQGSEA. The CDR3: CSVTGGADWRNQPQHF. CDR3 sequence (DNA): TGCAGCGTTACAGGGGGCGCGGACTGGAGGAATCAGCCCCAGCATTTT.

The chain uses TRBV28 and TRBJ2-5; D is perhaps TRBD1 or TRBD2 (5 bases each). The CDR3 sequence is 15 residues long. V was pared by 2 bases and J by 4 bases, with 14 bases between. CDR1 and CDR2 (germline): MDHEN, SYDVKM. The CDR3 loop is CASSLPTGRRETQYF. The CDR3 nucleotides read TGTGCCAGCAGTTTACCCACGGGACGTCGAGAGACCCAGTACTTC.

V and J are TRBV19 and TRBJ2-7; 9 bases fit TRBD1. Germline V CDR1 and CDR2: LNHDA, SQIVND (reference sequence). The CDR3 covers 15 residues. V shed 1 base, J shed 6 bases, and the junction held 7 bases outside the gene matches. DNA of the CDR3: TGTGCCAGTAGTATAGCTGGACAGGGGCGAAGCGAGCAGTACTTC. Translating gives CASSIAGQGRSEQYF.

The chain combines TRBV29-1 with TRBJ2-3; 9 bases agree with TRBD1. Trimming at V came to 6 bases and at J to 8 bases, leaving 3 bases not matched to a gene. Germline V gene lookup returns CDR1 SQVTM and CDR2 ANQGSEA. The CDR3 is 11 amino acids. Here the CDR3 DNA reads TGCAGCGTGGGACAGGGTGGTACGCAGTATTTT. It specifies CSVGQGGTQYF.

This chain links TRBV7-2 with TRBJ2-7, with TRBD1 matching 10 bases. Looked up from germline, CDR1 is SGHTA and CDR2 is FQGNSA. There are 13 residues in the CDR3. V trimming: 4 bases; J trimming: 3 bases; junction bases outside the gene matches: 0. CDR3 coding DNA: TGTGCCAGCAGCTGGACAGGGGGCTACGAGCAGTACTTC. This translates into CASSWTGGYEQYF.

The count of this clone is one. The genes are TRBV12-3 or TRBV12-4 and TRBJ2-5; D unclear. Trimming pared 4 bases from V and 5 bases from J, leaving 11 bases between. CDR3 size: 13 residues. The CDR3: CASSWAPRETQYF. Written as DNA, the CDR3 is TGTGCCAGCAGTTGGGCCCCCCGGGAGACCCAGTACTTC.

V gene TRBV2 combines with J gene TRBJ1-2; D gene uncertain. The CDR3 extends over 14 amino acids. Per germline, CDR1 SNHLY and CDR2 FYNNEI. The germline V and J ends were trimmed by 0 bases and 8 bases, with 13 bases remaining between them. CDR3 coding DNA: TGTGCCAGCAGTGAAGCGGCAACAGCTGGCGGCTACACCTTC. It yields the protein CASSEAATAGGYTF.

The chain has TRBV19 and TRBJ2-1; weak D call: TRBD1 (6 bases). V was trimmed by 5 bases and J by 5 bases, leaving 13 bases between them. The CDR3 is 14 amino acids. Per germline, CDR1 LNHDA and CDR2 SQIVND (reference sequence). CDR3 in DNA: TGTGCCAGTAGTGGAATCAGGACAGACAATGAGCAGTTCTTC. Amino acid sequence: CASSGIRTDNEQFF.

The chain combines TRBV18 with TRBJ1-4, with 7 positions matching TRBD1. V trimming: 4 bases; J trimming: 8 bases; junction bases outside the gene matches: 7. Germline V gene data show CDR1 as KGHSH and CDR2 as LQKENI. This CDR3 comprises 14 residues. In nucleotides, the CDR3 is TGTGCCAGCTCACATACAGGGGCGGGGGAAAAACTGTTTTTT. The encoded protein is CASSHTGAGEKLFF.

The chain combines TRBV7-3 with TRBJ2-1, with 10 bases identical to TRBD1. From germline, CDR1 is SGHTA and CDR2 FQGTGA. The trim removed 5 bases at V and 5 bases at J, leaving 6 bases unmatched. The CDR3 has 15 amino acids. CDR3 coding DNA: TGTGCCAGCAGCCCGGGGACAGGGGTCAACAATGAGCAGTTCTTC. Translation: CASSPGTGVNNEQFF. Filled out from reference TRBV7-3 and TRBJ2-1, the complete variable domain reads GAGVSQTPSNKVTEKGKYVELRCDPISGHTALYWYRQSLGQGPEFLIYFQGTGAADDSGLPNDRFFAVRPEGSVSTLKIQRTERGDSAVYLCASSPGTGVNNEQFFGPGTRLTVL.

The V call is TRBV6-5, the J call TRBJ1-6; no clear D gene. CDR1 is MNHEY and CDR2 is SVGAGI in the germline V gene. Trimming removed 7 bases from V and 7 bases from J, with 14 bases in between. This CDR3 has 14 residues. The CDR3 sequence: CASTSRGGNSPLHF. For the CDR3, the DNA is TGTGCCAGCACTTCACGTGGTGGGAATTCACCCCTCCACTTT.

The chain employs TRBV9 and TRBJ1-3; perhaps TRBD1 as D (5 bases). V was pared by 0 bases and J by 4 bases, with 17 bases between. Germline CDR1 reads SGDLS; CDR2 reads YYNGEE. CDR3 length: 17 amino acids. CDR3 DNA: TGTGCCAGCAGCGTAGGGGACCGGGGCAGGGTCGGAAACACCATATATTTT. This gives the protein CASSVGDRGRVGNTIYF.

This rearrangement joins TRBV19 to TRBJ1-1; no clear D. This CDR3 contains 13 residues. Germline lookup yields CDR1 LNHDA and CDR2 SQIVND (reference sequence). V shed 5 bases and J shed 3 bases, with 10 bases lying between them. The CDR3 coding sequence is TGTGCCAGTAGTCTCCTTAGGGACACTGAAGCTTTCTTT. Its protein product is CASSLLRDTEAFF.

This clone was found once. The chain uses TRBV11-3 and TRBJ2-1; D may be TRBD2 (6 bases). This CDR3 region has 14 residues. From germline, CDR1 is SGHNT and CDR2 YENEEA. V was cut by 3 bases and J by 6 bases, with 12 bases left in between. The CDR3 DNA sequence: TGTGCCAGCAGCTTCCGACTAGGAAGCAATGAGCAGTTCTTC. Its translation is CASSFRLGSNEQFF. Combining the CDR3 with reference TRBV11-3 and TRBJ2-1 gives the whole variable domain EAGVVQSPRYKIIEKKQPVAFWCNPISGHNTLYWYLQNLGQGPELLIRYENEEAVDDSQLPKDRFSAERLKGVDSTLKIQPAELGDSAVYLCASSFRLGSNEQFFGPGTRLTVL.

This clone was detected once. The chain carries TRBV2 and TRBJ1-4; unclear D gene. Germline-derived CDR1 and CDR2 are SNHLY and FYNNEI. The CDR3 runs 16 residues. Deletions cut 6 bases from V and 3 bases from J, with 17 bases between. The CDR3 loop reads CASSRNPRAANEKLFF. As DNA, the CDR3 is TGTGCCAGCAGCCGAAACCCCCGGGCAGCTAATGAAAAACTGTTTTTT.

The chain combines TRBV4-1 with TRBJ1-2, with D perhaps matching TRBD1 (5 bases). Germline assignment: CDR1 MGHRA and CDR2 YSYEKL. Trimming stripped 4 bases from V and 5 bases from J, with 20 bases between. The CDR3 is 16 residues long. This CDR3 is CASSPAQGQGHYGYTF. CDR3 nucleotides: TGCGCCAGCAGCCCAGCTCAGGGCCAGGGCCATTATGGCTACACCTTC.